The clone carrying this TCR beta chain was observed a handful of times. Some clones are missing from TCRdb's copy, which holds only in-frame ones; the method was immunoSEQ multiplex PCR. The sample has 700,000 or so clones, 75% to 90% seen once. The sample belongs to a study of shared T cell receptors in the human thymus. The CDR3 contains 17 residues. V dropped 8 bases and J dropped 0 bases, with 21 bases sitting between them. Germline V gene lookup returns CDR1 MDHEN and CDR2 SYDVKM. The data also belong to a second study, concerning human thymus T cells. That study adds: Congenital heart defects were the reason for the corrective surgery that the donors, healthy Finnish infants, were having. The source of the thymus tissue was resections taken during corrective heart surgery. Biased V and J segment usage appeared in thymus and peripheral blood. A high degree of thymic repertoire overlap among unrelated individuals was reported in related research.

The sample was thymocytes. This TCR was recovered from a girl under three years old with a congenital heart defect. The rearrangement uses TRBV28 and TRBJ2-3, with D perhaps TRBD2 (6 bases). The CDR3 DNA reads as TGTGCCAGCGGGAGGTGGGCAGGCCAGTGGAGCACAGATACGCAGTATTTT. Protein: CASGRWAGQWSTDTQYF.